This T cell receptor beta chain is from a study of T cells after yellow fever vaccination. This clonotype was observed a few times. The ends were cut back, 11 bases at V and 9 bases at J, with 14 bases in the middle. Germline V CDR1 and CDR2: LGHNA, YNFKEQ. There are 11 residues in the CDR3. As TCR cDNA was made by 5'RACE template switching, a universal primer site and UMIs were added. One entry per CDR3 protein, called by TCRdb with MiXCR from the 5' RACE reads. Among hundreds of thousands of distinct CDR3 sequences listed, 13% were seen once. The chain links TRBV4-2 to TRBJ2-1, with D possibly matching TRBD2 (5 bases). The sample in question was PBMCs, obtained on the day of the yellow fever booster vaccination. This TCR was sampled from a man between 25 and 39 years old who received the YFV17D yellow fever vaccine. CDR3 coding DNA: TGTGCCGGCTCGTCCGGGGTTGAGCAGTTCTTC. It translates to CAGSSGVEQFF.